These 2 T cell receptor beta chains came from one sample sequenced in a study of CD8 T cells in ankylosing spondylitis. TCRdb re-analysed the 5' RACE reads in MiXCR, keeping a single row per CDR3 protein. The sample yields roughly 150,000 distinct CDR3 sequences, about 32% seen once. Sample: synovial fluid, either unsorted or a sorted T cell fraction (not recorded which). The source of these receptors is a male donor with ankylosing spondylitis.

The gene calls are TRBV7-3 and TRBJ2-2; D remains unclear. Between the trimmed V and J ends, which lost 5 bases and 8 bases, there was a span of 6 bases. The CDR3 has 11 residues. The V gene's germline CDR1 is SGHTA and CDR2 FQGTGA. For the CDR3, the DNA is TGTGCCAGCAGCCAAGGGGGGGAGCTGTTTTTT. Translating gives CASSQGGELFF.

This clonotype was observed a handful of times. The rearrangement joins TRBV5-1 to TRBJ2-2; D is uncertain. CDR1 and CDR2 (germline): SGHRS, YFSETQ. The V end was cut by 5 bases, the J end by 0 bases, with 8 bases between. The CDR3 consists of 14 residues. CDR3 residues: CASSLSANTGELFF. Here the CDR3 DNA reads TGCGCCAGCAGTTTGTCCGCGAACACCGGGGAGCTGTTTTTT.